This entry features one T cell receptor (beta chain) sequence. The antigen is undetermined. J gave up 2 bases and V 3 bases, and 9 bases lay outside the gene matches. Germline V CDR1 and CDR2: DFQATT, SNEGSKA (reference sequence). This CDR3 region has 17 residues. Amplification started from genomic DNA. Amplification of the beta chain CDR3 used 30 forward and 13 reverse multiplex primers. Via MiXCR, TCRdb re-called the multiplex PCR reads, giving one row per CDR3 protein. The table includes about 290,000 distinct CDR3 sequences, 47% detected once. These data originate in a study of type 1 and type 2 diabetes patients. Whole-study context: Sequencing for the whole study yielded 18,976,912 paired-end reads.

About 9.9 milliliters of peripheral blood were drawn from each donor. Broader study findings: Type 2 diabetes repertoires were more diverse than type 1 diabetes repertoires.

The V and J genes are TRBV20-1 and TRBJ2-3, with 12 nucleotides matching TRBD2. Sequencing was performed on peripheral blood mononuclear cells (PBMCs). The origin of this receptor is a man aged 18 to 29 with type 2 diabetes. The CDR3 sequence: CSARDPGTSGPTDTQYF. DNA for the CDR3: TGCAGTGCTAGGGATCCCGGGACTAGCGGGCCCACAGATACGCAGTATTTT.